This T cell receptor beta chain was retrieved from a study of T cells in Graves' hyperthyroidism and ophthalmopathy. Study information: Specimen type is peripheral blood, collected at initial diagnosis prior to any treatment.

Findings of the study overall: Within blood appeared most thyroid clonotypes that had expanded above 0.001.

The study left out patients who had uncontrolled infection, other autoimmune disease, pregnancy or lactation. To note about this clonotype: Its antigen remains unidentified. This may stem from a read error, because a much larger clone lies one nucleotide away.

The CDR3 is made up of 15 amino acids. Germline V lookup: CDR1 MNHNS, CDR2 SASEGT. Trimming cost V 1 base and J 3 bases, with 11 bases left between them. RNA transcripts were the template for amplifying TCR beta CDR3 regions. First-round RT-PCR of the TCR CDR3 relied on the HTBI primer set. TCRdb reprocessed the multiplex PCR reads with MiXCR, giving one entry per CDR3 protein. The sample consists of 250,000 to 300,000 distinct CDR3 sequences, roughly an eighth of them appearing once. The origin of this receptor is a woman aged 40 to 50 with Graves' hyperthyroidism. Sequenced: blood. The rearrangement joins TRBV6-1 to TRBJ2-3; D remains unclear. The DNA of the CDR3 is TGTGCCAGCAGTGAAGATGAGACGTCAACAGATACGCAGTATTTT. Protein sequence: CASSEDETSTDTQYF.